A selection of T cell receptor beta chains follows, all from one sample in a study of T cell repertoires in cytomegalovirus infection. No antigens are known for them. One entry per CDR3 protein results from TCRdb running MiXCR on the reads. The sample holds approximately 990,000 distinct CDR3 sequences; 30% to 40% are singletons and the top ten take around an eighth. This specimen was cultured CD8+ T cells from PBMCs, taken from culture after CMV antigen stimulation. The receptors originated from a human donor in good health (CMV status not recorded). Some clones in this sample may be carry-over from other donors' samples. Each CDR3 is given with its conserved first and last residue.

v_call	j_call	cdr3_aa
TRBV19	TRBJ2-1	CASSTQLSSYNEQFF
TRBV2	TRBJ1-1	CASGWTANTEAFF
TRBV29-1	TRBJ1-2	CSATHERLTGDDGGYTF
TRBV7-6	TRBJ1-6	CASSPFGGGLNSPLHF
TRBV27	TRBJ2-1	CASSEVYNEQFF
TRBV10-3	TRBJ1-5	CAISETGGVNQPQHF
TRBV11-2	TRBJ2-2	CASSSWTSGGTGELFF
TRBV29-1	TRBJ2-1	CSVVGGTVSYNEQFF
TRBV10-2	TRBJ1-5	CASSEFGYNQPQHF
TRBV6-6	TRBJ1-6	CASSDLRPVRSSYNSPLHF
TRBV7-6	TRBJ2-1	CASSNRRDRDDGGEQFF
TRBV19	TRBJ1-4	CASSTTLGDRNEKLFF
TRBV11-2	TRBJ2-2	CASSALQGSTGELFF
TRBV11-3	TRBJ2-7	CASSLKDGYEQYF
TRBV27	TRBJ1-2	CASSFDQRGSGYTF
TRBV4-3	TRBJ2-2	CASSQDPGSNTGELFF
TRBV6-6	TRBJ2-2	CASSYDSGGSTGELFF
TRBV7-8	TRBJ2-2	CASSPTAIRELFF
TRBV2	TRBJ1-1	CARGHRGSEAFF
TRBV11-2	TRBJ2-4	CASSLNYEGGVKDIQYF
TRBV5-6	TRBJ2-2	CASSWAANTGELFF
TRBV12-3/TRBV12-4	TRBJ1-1	CASSLGLRGDTEAFF
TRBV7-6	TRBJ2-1	CASSGGLASYNEQFF
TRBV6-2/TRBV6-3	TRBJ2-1	CASTGTDFSSYNEQFF
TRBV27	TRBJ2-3	CASSLRGLAGARTDTQYF
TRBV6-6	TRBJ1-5	CASSSGTSNQPQHF
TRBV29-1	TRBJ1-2	CSVFGTDKMAYGYTF
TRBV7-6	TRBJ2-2	CASSLEGANTGELFF
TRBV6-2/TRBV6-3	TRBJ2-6	CASSLGYGANVLTF
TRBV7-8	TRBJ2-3	CASSDWDSSDGADTQYF
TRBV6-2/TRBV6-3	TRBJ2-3	CVSLTPGESTDTQYF
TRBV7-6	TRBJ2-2	CASSLEIANTGELFF
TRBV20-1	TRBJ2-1	CSARTRRDTDGNEQFF
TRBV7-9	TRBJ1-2	CASTGQGVNYGYTF
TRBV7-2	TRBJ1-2	CASSLGSGPRGYTF
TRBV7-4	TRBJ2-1	CASSLGPQGSSYNEQFF
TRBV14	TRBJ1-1	CASSQDPGRGARNTEAFF